This T cell receptor beta chain was identified in a study of blood T cell repertoires in COVID-19. Study at large: PBMCs, B-cell-depleted T cells, or T cells were the source of the cDNA or gDNA that made up the material.

Profiled with immunoSEQ multiplex PCR; TCRdb holds only in-frame clones, not every one. The profile covers fewer than 200,000 clones, with under 85% appearing a single time and about 1.2% taken by the ten largest. Trimming cost V 2 bases and J 7 bases, with 5 bases left between them. The CDR3 runs to 12 residues. The clonotype comes from a man in his fifties or sixties who had recovered from COVID-19. Sequencing was carried out using peripheral blood. This chain links TRBV23-1 with TRBJ2-2; no clear D. TRBV23-1 falls under the ORF class, with uncertain function. The CDR3 region is CASSQQNGELFF. As DNA, the CDR3 is TGCGCCAGCAGTCAACAGAACGGGGAGCTGTTTTTT.